This TCR beta chain was identified during a study of a mutant IDH1 vaccine in newly diagnosed glioma. Study-level information: Vaccines were begun 4-6 weeks after radiotherapy alone, or with temozolomide cycles. Mean patient age was about 40 years; about 62% were male and around 38% female.

Noted time point: week 23, last vaccination. The vaccine gave 300 ug of a 20-mer mutant IDH1 peptide subcutaneously per dose. The donors had new WHO grade 3 or 4 astrocytomas; these were IDH1-mutant and ATRX-lost. Worth noting for this clone: As yet, its antigen is unknown.

Method: immunoSEQ multiplex PCR; TCRdb's copy keeps in-frame clones and lacks some. The data contain about 44,000 clones, approximately 90% of them singletons. The starting material was PBMCs, obtained from a glioma patient whose treatment included an IDH1 peptide vaccine. The source is a man between 45 and 60 years old with glioma.

The chain's CDR3 is CASSRSGTAYNEQFF. CDR3 sequence (DNA): TGTGCCAGTAGTAGATCAGGGACTGCATACAATGAGCAGTTCTTC. The V call is TRBV19, the J call TRBJ2-1; D may be TRBD2 (6 bases). CDR1 and CDR2 (germline): LNHDA, SQIVND (reference sequence). V lost 4 bases and J 4 bases, leaving 14 bases between the germline ends. The CDR3 totals 15 residues.